This T cell receptor beta chain appears in the sequencing data of a study of CD8 T cells in Susac syndrome. Germline V gives CDR1 SNHLY, CDR2 FYNNEI. The CDR3 consists of 14 residues. Trimming took 4 bases from V and 3 from J, leaving 13 bases between them. When the RNA was reverse transcribed, random hexamers were used with an input of roughly 0.45 to 1 ug. TCRdb used MiXCR to reprocess the immunoSEQ multiplex PCR reads, holding one entry per CDR3 protein. The sample holds some 130,000 distinct CDR3 sequences, around 94% seen once. Sequencing targeted TCR beta in T cells from blood (CD8+ and CD4+). It was treatment-naive patients with stable or active relapsing-remitting disease who made up the multiple sclerosis controls.

The V call is TRBV2, the J call TRBJ2-7; possible D gene TRBD2, 5 bases. The sequence was collected from a human donor with multiple sclerosis. Sequenced input: CD4+ T cells from PBMCs. The DNA of the CDR3 is TGTGCCAGCAGTGGAGGACGGACTCGCTACGAGCAGTACTTC. This codes for CASSGGRTRYEQYF.